This TCR beta chain appears in the sequencing data of a study of PD-L1 blockade in urothelial cancer. Trimming shortened V by 1 base and J by 6 bases, and 10 bases separated the two germline ends. Germline V gene data show CDR1 as LNHDA and CDR2 as SQIVND (reference sequence). This CDR3 has 13 amino acids. This clone was observed a single time. The repertoire was sequenced with immunoSEQ multiplex PCR; TCRdb's copy has only in-frame clones and lacks some. The sample has roughly 25,000 clones; approximately 81% are singletons. Time point given: peripheral blood 6 weeks after treatment start. The source is a man in his 70s with urothelial cancer. The chain employs TRBV19 and TRBJ2-7, with D uncertain. The material was PBMCs, obtained around atezolizumab (anti-PD-L1) treatment. This CDR3 is CASSIAPVAEQYF. The CDR3 bases are TGTGCCAGTAGTATAGCCCCAGTAGCCGAGCAGTACTTC.